This is a list of T cell receptor beta chains from one sample in a study of blood T cell repertoires in COVID-19. Libraries were prepared by immunoSEQ multiplex PCR; TCRdb keeps only in-frame clonotypes and omits some of them. The sample gives about 140,000 clones, roughly 80% of which show up once; approximately 9% is in the top ten. The sequenced material came from peripheral blood. The receptors were gathered from a woman between 50 and 59 years old with active or convalescent COVID-19. CDR3s include the opening cysteine and the closing phenylalanine or tryptophan. Size tells how often a clone was seen (once, few, many) or the class of an expanded clone, and some rows leave it out.

V gene	J gene	clone size	CDR3 protein
TRBV25-1	TRBJ1-2	.	CASYWSGGYTF
TRBV18	TRBJ1-1	.	CASSPTMLMAAEKKNTEAFF
TRBV4-3	TRBJ2-3	.	CASSQTDSTDTQYF
TRBV29-1	TRBJ2-1	.	CSVEGADHEQFF
TRBV5-1	TRBJ1-2	.	CASSLGQTDGYTF
TRBV19	TRBJ2-1	.	CASSIGGGVSYNEQFF
TRBV19	TRBJ2-3	once	CASSPGNRVADTQYF
TRBV3-1/TRBV3-2	TRBJ2-1	.	CASSPPGLAGFNEQFF
TRBV28	TRBJ1-2	.	CASSLNTGRHTNYGYTF
TRBV29-1	TRBJ1-2	.	CSVEGDPGRSGYTF